This paragraph reports one T cell receptor beta chain. Its antigen is not identified. This CDR3 is 13 amino acids long. The V gene end was trimmed by 8 bases and the J gene end by 5 bases; junction bases not matched to a gene: 7. Germline CDR1 is MNHEY and CDR2 is SVGAGI. This record belongs to a study of T-cell memory formation after mild COVID-19. Study-level findings and limits: CD4/CD8 balance characterized clones contracting day 15 to 85, and CD4+ skew characterized later expanders. Pre-infection memory held some responding clones, suggesting pre-existing cross-reactive T cells responded.

Libraries for TCRalpha and TCRbeta carried sample barcodes and unique molecular identifiers via 5'RACE. MiXCR, applied by TCRdb to the 5' RACE reads, yields one record per CDR3 protein. The sample shows roughly 200,000 distinct CDR3 sequences, around a fifth of them seen only once. The sequencing input was PBMCs or a T cell subset sorted from them (not recorded which). This receptor was obtained from an adult woman who had mild COVID-19 (a few samples of this study predate the infection). Cell type and time point are not known. V usage is TRBV6-5 and J usage is TRBJ2-5; 8 nucleotides agree with TRBD2. The CDR3 region has the DNA TGTGCCAGCGGGGTAGCGGGACTCGAGACCCAGTACTTC. It yields the protein CASGVAGLETQYF.